This T cell receptor (beta chain) was captured by sequencing in a study of blood T cell repertoires in COVID-19. Trimming cost V 3 bases and J 5 bases, with 11 bases left between them. The CDR3 covers 15 residues. Germline V gene sequence: CDR1 KGHSH, CDR2 LQKENI. Sequencing used immunoSEQ multiplex PCR; TCRdb keeps in-frame clones, though not all of them. The table lists 300,000 to 350,000 clones, roughly nine tenths of them singletons. Sequenced sample: PBMCs or T cells enriched from blood (not recorded which). This receptor was identified in a woman in her twenties or thirties who had recovered from COVID-19. The chain couples TRBV18 to TRBJ1-6; D remains ambiguous. The CDR3 is CASSPMAQNNSPLHF. CDR3 sequence (DNA): TGTGCCAGCTCACCGATGGCCCAGAATAATTCACCCCTCCACTTT.